This TCR beta chain was documented in a study of graft-versus-host responses after intestinal transplantation. Turning to the study itself: In this cohort, recipients had multivisceral, liver-intestinal, or isolated intestinal transplants. Following induction with anti-thymocyte globulin, all recipients were given tacrolimus and steroids for about three years. General study results and limits: After transplant, early declines in HvG clones were associated with peak levels of circulating GvH clones.

Repertoires were generated with immunoSEQ multiplex PCR, while TCRdb's copy carries only in-frame clones and drops some. The table records 80,000 to 100,000 clones, approximately 90% of them present only once. In the case of this clone: As yet, its antigen is unknown.

Trimming removed 0 bases from V and 7 bases from J, with 12 bases in between. Germline V gives CDR1 MNHNY, CDR2 SVGAGI (reference sequence). The length of the CDR3 is 14 residues. This TCR derives from a human donor who received an intestinal transplant. The sample consisted of unstimulated CD4+ T cells sorted from spleen or lymph node cells, taken before intestinal transplant. The chain is built from TRBV6-6 and TRBJ2-5; D is perhaps TRBD1 (6 bases). CDR3 sequence (DNA): TGTGCCAGCAGTTACTCCCATCAGGGGCCGACCCAGTACTTC. Translated, it gives CASSYSHQGPTQYF.